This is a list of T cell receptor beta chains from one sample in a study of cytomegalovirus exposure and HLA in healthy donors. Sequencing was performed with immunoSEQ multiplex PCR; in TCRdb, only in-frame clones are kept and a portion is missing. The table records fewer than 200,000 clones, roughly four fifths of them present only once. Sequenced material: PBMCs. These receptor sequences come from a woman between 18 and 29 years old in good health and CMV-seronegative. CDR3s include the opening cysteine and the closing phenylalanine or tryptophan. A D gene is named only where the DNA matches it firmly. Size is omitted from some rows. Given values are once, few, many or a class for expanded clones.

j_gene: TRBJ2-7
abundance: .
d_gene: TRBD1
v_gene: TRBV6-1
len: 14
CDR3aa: CASTHRDRVYEQYF
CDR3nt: TGTGCCAGCACTCACCGGGACAGGGTCTACGAGCAGTACTTC

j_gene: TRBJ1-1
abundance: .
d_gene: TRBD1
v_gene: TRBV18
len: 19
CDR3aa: CASSPYPDRGFLPNTEAFF
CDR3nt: TGTGCCAGCTCGCCCTACCCGGACAGGGGGTTTCTTCCGAACACTGAAGCTTTCTTT

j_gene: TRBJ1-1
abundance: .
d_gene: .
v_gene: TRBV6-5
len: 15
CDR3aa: CASRLKIRGNTEAFF
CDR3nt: TGTGCCAGCAGATTAAAGATACGGGGGAACACTGAAGCTTTCTTT

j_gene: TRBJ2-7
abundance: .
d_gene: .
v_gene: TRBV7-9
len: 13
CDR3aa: CASSPTTSSEQYF
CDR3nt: TGTGCCAGCAGCCCGACCACTAGCTCCGAGCAGTACTTC

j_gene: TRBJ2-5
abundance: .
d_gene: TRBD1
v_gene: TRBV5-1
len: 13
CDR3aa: CASSTGQEGTQYF
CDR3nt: TGCGCCAGCAGCACTGGACAGGAAGGGACCCAGTACTTC

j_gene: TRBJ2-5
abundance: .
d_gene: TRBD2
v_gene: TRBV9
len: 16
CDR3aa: CASSEGGGRGGETQYF
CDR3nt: TGTGCCAGCAGCGAGGGGGGAGGCCGGGGGGGTGAGACCCAGTACTTC

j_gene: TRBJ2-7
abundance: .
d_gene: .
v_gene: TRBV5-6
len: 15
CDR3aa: CASSLSGRYSYEQYF
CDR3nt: TGTGCCAGCAGCTTGAGCGGGCGCTACTCCTACGAGCAGTACTTC

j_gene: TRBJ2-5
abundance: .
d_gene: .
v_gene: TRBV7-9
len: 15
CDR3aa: CASSTVLGGEETQYF
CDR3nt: TGTGCCAGCAGCACCGTGCTAGGGGGGGAGGAGACCCAGTACTTC

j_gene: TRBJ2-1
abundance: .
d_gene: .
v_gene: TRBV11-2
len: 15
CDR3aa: CASSPLAVAYNEQFF
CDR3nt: TGTGCCAGCAGCCCATTGGCGGTGGCCTACAATGAGCAGTTCTTC

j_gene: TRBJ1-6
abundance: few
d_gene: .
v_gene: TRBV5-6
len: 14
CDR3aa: CASRRAGYHSPLHF
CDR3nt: TGTGCCAGCAGGAGGGCCGGGTATCATTCACCCCTCCACTTT

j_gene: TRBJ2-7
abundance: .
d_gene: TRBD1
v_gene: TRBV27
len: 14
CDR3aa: CASSLAGGTYEQYF
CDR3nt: TGTGCCAGCAGTTTAGCAGGGGGCACCTACGAGCAGTACTTC

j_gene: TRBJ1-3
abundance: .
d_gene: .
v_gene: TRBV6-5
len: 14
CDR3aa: CASSRAYSGNTIYF
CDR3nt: TGTGCCAGCAGCAGGGCATACTCTGGAAACACCATATATTTT

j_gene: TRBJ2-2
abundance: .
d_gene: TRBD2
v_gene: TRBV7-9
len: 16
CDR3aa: CASSLGAGGPGGELFF
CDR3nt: TGTGCCAGCAGCTTAGGAGCGGGAGGGCCCGGCGGGGAGCTGTTTTTT

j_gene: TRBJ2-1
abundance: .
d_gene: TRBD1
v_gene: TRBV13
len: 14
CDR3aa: CASSFGTGYNEQFF
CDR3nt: TGTGCCAGCAGCTTCGGGACAGGCTACAATGAGCAGTTCTTC

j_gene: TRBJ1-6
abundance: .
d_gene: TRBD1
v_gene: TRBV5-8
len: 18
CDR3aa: CASSLDRGNYFYNSPLHF
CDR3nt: TGTGCCAGCAGCTTGGACAGGGGAAATTATTTCTATAATTCACCCCTCCACTTT

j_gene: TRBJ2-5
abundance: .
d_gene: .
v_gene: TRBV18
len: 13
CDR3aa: CASSPRQQGTQYF
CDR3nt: TGTGCCAGCTCACCTAGACAGCAAGGGACCCAGTACTTC

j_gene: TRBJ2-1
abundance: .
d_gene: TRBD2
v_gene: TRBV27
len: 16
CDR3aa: CASSKIAGGFYNEQFF
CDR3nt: TGTGCCAGCAGCAAAATAGCGGGAGGATTCTACAATGAGCAGTTCTTC

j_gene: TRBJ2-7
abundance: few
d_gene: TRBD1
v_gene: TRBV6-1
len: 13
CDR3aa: CASRRDSFYEQYF
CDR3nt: TGTGCCAGCAGACGGGACAGTTTCTACGAGCAGTACTTC

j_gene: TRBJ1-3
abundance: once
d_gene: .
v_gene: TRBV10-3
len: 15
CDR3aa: CAISPTGFSGNTIYF
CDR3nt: TGTGCCATCAGTCCGACAGGATTCTCTGGAAACACCATATATTTT

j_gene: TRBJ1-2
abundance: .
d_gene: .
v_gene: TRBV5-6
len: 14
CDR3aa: CASSFWGVNYGYTF
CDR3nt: TGTGCCAGCAGCTTTTGGGGGGTCAACTATGGCTACACCTTC

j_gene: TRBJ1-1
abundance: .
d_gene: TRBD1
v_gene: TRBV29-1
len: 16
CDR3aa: CSVEDRLTGAHTEAFF
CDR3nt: TGCAGCGTTGAAGATCGCTTAACAGGGGCGCACACTGAAGCTTTCTTT

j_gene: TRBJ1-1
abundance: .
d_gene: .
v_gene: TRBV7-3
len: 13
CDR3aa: CASSFTGGTEAFF
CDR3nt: TGTGCCAGCAGCTTTACGGGAGGCACTGAAGCTTTCTTT

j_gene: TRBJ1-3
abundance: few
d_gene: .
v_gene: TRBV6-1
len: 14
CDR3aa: CASSSPGAGNTIYF
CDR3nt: TGTGCCAGCAGTTCCCCGGGGGCTGGAAACACCATATATTTT

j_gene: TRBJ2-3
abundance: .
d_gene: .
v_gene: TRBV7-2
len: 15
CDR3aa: CASRPQGSSTDTQYF
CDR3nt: TGTGCCAGCAGGCCTCAGGGGTCTAGCACAGATACGCAGTATTTT